This T cell receptor (beta chain) was captured in a study of blood T cell repertoires in COVID-19. Profiling relied on immunoSEQ multiplex PCR, and the TCRdb table lists in-frame clones only, not all of them. The table includes approximately 140,000 clones, approximately 83% detected once. In its sample, this clone was seen many times. The TCR was taken from a man in his 70s with acute or convalescent COVID-19. Sequences were obtained from peripheral blood.

The CDR3 spells CASSPPMGQYNEQFF. CDR3 sequence (DNA): TGTGCCAGCAGCCCCCCAATGGGGCAGTACAATGAGCAGTTCTTC. This chain joins TRBV7-8 and TRBJ2-1, with D perhaps matching TRBD1 (5 bases). Germline CDR1 and CDR2: SGHVS and FQNEAQ. This CDR3 has 15 residues. With 5 bases removed from V and 4 bases from J, the gap between germline ends came to 15 bases.